Below, 30 T cell receptor beta chains from the same sample are listed, as sequenced in a study of CD8+ T cells in alopecia areata. RNA was isolated and reverse transcribed to cDNA, the sequencing template. Profiled with immunoSEQ multiplex PCR; TCRdb holds only in-frame clones, not every one. There are 130,000 or so clones in the sample; roughly 50% occur only once, and over 9.5% lies in the top ten. Sample: NKG2D-low CD8+ T cells sorted from blood. The receptors come from a human donor with alopecia areata.

This clone was detected only a few times. V usage is TRBV4-1 and J usage is TRBJ1-2; no firm D call. This CDR3 contains 14 residues. Germline values: CDR1 MGHRA, CDR2 YSYEKL. The V end was cut by 4 bases, the J end by 8 bases, with 17 bases between. CDR3 region: CASSPPAGSTGYTF. CDR3 DNA: TGCGCCAGCAGCCCACCGGCGGGATCTACGGGCTACACCTTC.

This clone was observed a few times. The V gene is TRBV14, the J gene TRBJ2-7, with D possibly matching TRBD1 (5 bases). V was shortened by 5 bases and J by 0 bases, with 8 bases between the two germline ends. CDR1 is SGHDN, CDR2 FVKESK, per germline. The CDR3 is 13 amino acids. Here the CDR3 DNA reads TGTGCCAGCAGCGACCAGGGCTCCTACGAGCAGTACTTC. Translation: CASSDQGSYEQYF.

The rearrangement joins TRBV15 to TRBJ2-1; D is possibly TRBD1 or TRBD2 (5 bases each). The CDR3 is 15 residues long. Germline loops: CDR1 LNHNV, CDR2 YYDKDF (reference sequence). Trimming removed 4 bases from V and 3 bases from J, with 13 bases in between. The CDR3 is CATSTRDGFYNEQFF. The CDR3 nucleotides are TGTGCCACCAGCACCCGGGACGGGTTCTACAATGAGCAGTTCTTC.

The rearrangement uses TRBV29-1 and TRBJ2-1; 10 bases fit TRBD2. From germline, CDR1 is SQVTM and CDR2 ANQGSEA. The V segment lost 7 bases and the J segment 6 bases; nucleotides outside the gene matches: 6. The CDR3 is 13 residues long. CDR3 sequence reads: CSAAGGHGNEQFF. As DNA, the CDR3 is TGCAGCGCAGCGGGGGGGCATGGCAATGAGCAGTTCTTC.

This clone was seen only once. Within the sample, other DNA sequences also encode this same CDR3. The chain's CDR3 is CASSLAGFYEQYF. The CDR3 DNA reads TGCGCCAGCAGCTTGGCGGGCTTCTACGAGCAGTACTTC. V usage is TRBV5-1 and J usage is TRBJ2-7; no firm D call. CDR3 size: 13 residues. Deletions cut 0 bases from V and 3 bases from J, with 7 bases between. Germline values: CDR1 SGHRS, CDR2 YFSETQ.

The J gene is TRBJ2-3, the V gene TRBV30, with D tentatively TRBD2 (6 bases). Germline loops: CDR1 GTSNPN, CDR2 SVGIG (reference sequence). This CDR3 spans 13 amino acids. Trimming took 7 bases from V and 0 from J, leaving 11 bases between them. The CDR3 sequence is CASSSESTDTQYF. The DNA for the CDR3 is TGTGCCTCCTCTAGCGAGAGCACAGATACGCAGTATTTT.

In this sample, this clone turned up once. The chain has TRBV7-2 and TRBJ1-1; possible D gene TRBD1, 6 bases. Between the trimmed V and J ends, which lost 4 bases and 10 bases, there was a span of 19 bases. Looked up from germline, CDR1 is SGHTA and CDR2 is FQGNSA. There are 14 residues in the CDR3. DNA for the CDR3: TGTGCCAGCAGCTCAGGGGATCAGGCCCTGGGAGCTTTCTTT. Amino acid sequence: CASSSGDQALGAFF. Using reference TRBV7-2 and TRBJ1-1 for the parts outside the CDR3, the full variable domain is GAGVSQSPSNKVTEKGKDVELRCDPISGHTALYWYRQSLGQGLEFLIYFQGNSAPDKSGLPSDRFSAERTGGSVSTLTIQRTQQEDSAVYLCASSSGDQALGAFFGQGTRLTVV.

This clone was seen once. This chain joins TRBV27 and TRBJ2-3; 8 bases map to TRBD1. Germline assignment: CDR1 MNHEY and CDR2 SMNVEV (reference sequence). The CDR3 is made up of 12 amino acids. The V gene end was trimmed by 5 bases and the J gene end by 10 bases; junction bases not matched to a gene: 5. The CDR3 is CASSVGQGPQYF. CDR3 nucleotide sequence: TGTGCCAGCAGTGTCGGACAGGGTCCGCAGTATTTT.

J is TRBJ2-7 and V is TRBV21-1. TRBV21-1 is classified as a pseudogene. The CDR3 consists of 13 residues. The CDR3 region has the DNA TGTGCCAGCAGCAAACGGGGGCCGTACGAGCAGTACTTC. It encodes CASSKRGPYEQYF.

The rearrangement links TRBV29-1 to TRBJ2-3, with TRBD2 matching over 10 bases. The CDR3 contains 15 residues. Germline V lookup: CDR1 SQVTM, CDR2 ANQGSEA. V shed 3 bases and J 5 bases; nucleotides not matched to a gene: 8. CDR3 sequence: CSVDRASGRIDTQYF. The CDR3 bases are TGCAGCGTTGATAGGGCTAGCGGGAGAATAGATACGCAGTATTTT.

Comment on this clone: The sample has other DNA sequences that encode this CDR3 too. This sequence joins TRBV29-1 and TRBJ2-7, with 8 bases that match TRBD2. The germline V gene encodes CDR1 SQVTM and CDR2 ANQGSEA. V gave up 4 bases and J gave up 4 bases; unmatched junction bases: 3. This CDR3 comprises 12 residues. CDR3 nucleotide sequence: TGCAGCGTTGCAAGCGGGAGTTACGAGCAGTACTTC. Protein: CSVASGSYEQYF.

The chain joins TRBV4-1 to TRBJ2-3; 10 bases line up with TRBD2. Germline CDR1 is MGHRA and CDR2 is YSYEKL. V trimming: 4 bases; J trimming: 5 bases; junction bases outside the gene matches: 3. The CDR3 has 14 amino acids. In DNA, the CDR3 is TGCGCCAGCAGCCCTGGACTAGCGGTAGATACGCAGTATTTT. It specifies CASSPGLAVDTQYF.

This sequence joins TRBV29-1 and TRBJ1-2; D unresolved. Trimming removed 4 bases from V and 12 bases from J, with 15 bases in between. This CDR3 spans 11 amino acids. Germline V gene lookup returns CDR1 SQVTM and CDR2 ANQGSEA. This CDR3 reads CSVGGGLGDTF. In DNA form, the CDR3 reads TGCAGCGTTGGGGGAGGGCTTGGAGACACCTTC. Variable domain in full (rest from reference TRBV29-1 and TRBJ1-2): SAVISQKPSRDICQRGTSLTIQCQVDSQVTMMFWYRQQPGQSLTLIATANQGSEATYESGFVIDKFPISRPNLTFSTLTVSNMSPEDSSIYLCSVGGGLGDTFGSGTRLTVV.

The chain joins TRBV29-1 to TRBJ1-5; D uncertain. Between the trimmed V and J ends, which lost 5 bases and 3 bases, there was a span of 11 bases. Germline values: CDR1 SQVTM, CDR2 ANQGSEA. The CDR3 sequence is 13 residues long. The CDR3 DNA sequence: TGCAGCGTTCAGCCCTCTCTCAATCAGCCCCAGCATTTT. It translates to CSVQPSLNQPQHF. The full variable domain, in which reference TRBV29-1 and TRBJ1-5 provide the parts outside the CDR3, is SAVISQKPSRDICQRGTSLTIQCQVDSQVTMMFWYRQQPGQSLTLIATANQGSEATYESGFVIDKFPISRPNLTFSTLTVSNMSPEDSSIYLCSVQPSLNQPQHFGDGTRLSIL.

V is TRBV28 and J is TRBJ1-2, with 7 nucleotides matching TRBD1. Trimming at V came to 5 bases and at J to 4 bases, leaving 13 bases not matched to a gene. Germline V gene data show CDR1 as MDHEN and CDR2 as SYDVKM. This CDR3 comprises 16 residues. The CDR3 DNA is TGTGCCAGCAGTCCCCTGGACAGGCTCCATTTCTATGGCTACACCTTC. Translating gives CASSPLDRLHFYGYTF.

This chain joins TRBV27 and TRBJ1-2, with D hard to call. The V and J ends lost 6 bases and 8 bases respectively, with 16 bases between them. Germline V lookup: CDR1 MNHEY, CDR2 SMNVEV (reference sequence). This CDR3 comprises 13 residues. CDR3 sequence (DNA): TGTGCCAGCAGAGGATCATCCTCCGGGGGCTACACCTTC. Residues: CASRGSSSGGYTF.

This clone appeared once. J is TRBJ2-7 and V is TRBV30; maybe TRBD1 (6 bases). V dropped 5 bases and J dropped 2 bases, with 13 bases sitting between them. This CDR3 is 13 amino acids long. Germline lookup yields CDR1 GTSNPN and CDR2 SVGIG (reference sequence). Here the CDR3 reads CAWGYTGTYEQYF. The CDR3, as DNA: TGTGCCTGGGGTTACACAGGGACCTACGAGCAGTACTTC.

The chain employs TRBV29-1 and TRBJ2-1; unclear D gene. V gave up 5 bases and J gave up 5 bases, with 7 bases separating them. CDR3 length: 11 amino acids. CDR1 and CDR2 (germline): SQVTM, ANQGSEA. The CDR3 spells CSVLSDNEQFF. As DNA, the CDR3 is TGCAGCGTTCTTTCTGACAATGAGCAGTTCTTC.

V and J are TRBV29-1 and TRBJ2-5; D ambiguous. The germline V gene encodes CDR1 SQVTM and CDR2 ANQGSEA. V was cut by 4 bases and J by 3 bases, with 9 bases left in between. This CDR3 spans 12 amino acids. The CDR3 sequence: CSVVFAEETQYF. CDR3 DNA sequence: TGCAGCGTTGTTTTCGCGGAAGAGACCCAGTACTTC.

The table lists this clone with a count of one. In DNA, the CDR3 is TGTGCCTGGAGTTGGGGCCAGGGTAATCAGCCCCAGCATTTT. Protein sequence: CAWSWGQGNQPQHF. The V call is TRBV30, the J call TRBJ1-5; weak D call: TRBD1 (5 bases). Germline-derived CDR1 and CDR2 are GTSNPN and SVGIG (reference sequence). There are 14 residues in the CDR3. With 2 bases removed from V and 4 bases from J, the gap between germline ends came to 12 bases.

In its sample, this clone was seen a few times. V usage is TRBV29-1 and J usage is TRBJ1-1, with D unresolved. The CDR3 contains 11 residues. CDR1 and CDR2 from the germline V gene are SQVTM and ANQGSEA. Trimming removed 5 bases from V and 5 bases from J, with 9 bases in between. The CDR3 region has the DNA TGCAGCGTTCCGACCGAAACTGAAGCTTTCTTT. Translating gives CSVPTETEAFF.

The V and J genes are TRBV5-6 and TRBJ2-5; perhaps TRBD2 as D (5 bases). The CDR3 totals 12 residues. Trimming left V 4 bases short and J 5 bases short, with 9 bases between. Germline V gives CDR1 SGHDT, CDR2 YYEEEE. CDR3: CASSGLLETQYF. As DNA, the CDR3 is TGTGCCAGCAGCGGACTCCTTGAGACCCAGTACTTC.

The chain has TRBV14 and TRBJ2-7; 7 bases line up with TRBD1. Germline CDR1 SGHDN, CDR2 FVKESK. The CDR3 sequence is 15 residues long. V shed 1 base, J shed 3 bases, and the junction held 6 bases outside the gene matches. In nucleotides, the CDR3 is TGTGCCAGCAGCCAAGTAAGGGACAGTATCTACGAGCAGTACTTC. Protein sequence: CASSQVRDSIYEQYF.

This clone was observed a few times. The chain is built from TRBV29-1 and TRBJ2-5; D is undetermined. CDR1 is SQVTM and CDR2 is ANQGSEA in the germline V gene. Trimming stripped 2 bases from V and 2 bases from J, with 12 bases between. The CDR3 runs to 14 residues. This CDR3 is CSVERDTLQETQYF. Written as DNA, the CDR3 is TGCAGCGTTGAACGTGACACCCTGCAAGAGACCCAGTACTTC. The full variable domain, completed using reference TRBV29-1 and TRBJ2-5, is SAVISQKPSRDICQRGTSLTIQCQVDSQVTMMFWYRQQPGQSLTLIATANQGSEATYESGFVIDKFPISRPNLTFSTLTVSNMSPEDSSIYLCSVERDTLQETQYFGPGTRLLVL.

In its sample, this clone was seen a few times. V and J are TRBV29-1 and TRBJ1-2; D call uncertain. V shed 6 bases and J shed 2 bases, with 16 bases lying between them. The germline V gene has CDR1 SQVTM and CDR2 ANQGSEA. This CDR3 region has 14 residues. CDR3 in DNA: TGCAGCGTCCCTTCAGAGGCGGGGAACTATGGCTACACCTTC. Its translation: CSVPSEAGNYGYTF.

This clone was counted only a few times. The CDR3 DNA is TGTGCCAGCAGCCCCAACCCTCAAGAGACCCAGTACTTC. Translated, it gives CASSPNPQETQYF. The chain recombines TRBV7-9 with TRBJ2-5, with D uncertain. The CDR3 is 13 amino acids. CDR1 and CDR2 (germline): SEHNR, FQNEAQ (reference sequence). V lost 5 bases to trimming and J lost 2 bases, with 9 bases between them.

Turning to this clone: Other DNA sequences in this specimen translate into the identical CDR3. The CDR3 nucleotides read TGCAGCGTTGAAGATCAGACAGCTGAGCAGTTCTTC. Translating gives CSVEDQTAEQFF. The rearrangement uses TRBV29-1 and TRBJ2-1; a weak D match, TRBD1 (5 bases). This CDR3 is 12 amino acids long. Per the germline V gene, CDR1 is SQVTM and CDR2 is ANQGSEA. The V and J ends lost 0 bases and 9 bases respectively, with 9 bases between them.

The chain combines TRBV27 with TRBJ1-1, with 7 positions matching TRBD1. V was clipped by 3 bases and J by 4 bases; unmatched bases: 5. The V gene's germline CDR1 is MNHEY and CDR2 SMNVEV (reference sequence). CDR3 length: 14 amino acids. CDR3 sequence: CASSFEGAVTEAFF. The DNA of the CDR3 is TGTGCCAGCAGTTTTGAGGGGGCCGTCACTGAAGCTTTCTTT.

This clone came up once. V is TRBV29-1 and J is TRBJ1-2; 8 positions match TRBD1. The J segment lost 8 bases and the V segment lost 2 bases, leaving 19 bases of the junction unmatched. The CDR3 runs 17 residues. The germline V gene encodes CDR1 SQVTM and CDR2 ANQGSEA. CDR3 sequence (DNA): TGCAGCGTTGAATTCTCGGAAGGCGGACAGGGAAGTTGGGGCTACACCTTC. Its translation is CSVEFSEGGQGSWGYTF.

About this clone: Within the sample, other DNA sequences also encode this same CDR3. The chain recombines TRBV30 with TRBJ2-1; perhaps TRBD2 as D (5 bases). Germline V lookup: CDR1 GTSNPN, CDR2 SVGIG (reference sequence). Trimming took 0 bases from V and 7 from J, leaving 7 bases between them. The CDR3 spans 12 residues. The CDR3 protein is CAWSVLGNEQFF. The CDR3 coding sequence is TGTGCCTGGAGTGTACTAGGAAATGAGCAGTTCTTC.